This T cell receptor (beta chain) originates from a study of shared clonotypes between healthy human individuals. Remarks on this clone: This CDR3 is also generated by other DNA sequences in the sample.

Trimming removed 1 base from V and 3 bases from J, with 11 bases in between. This CDR3 contains 14 residues. Per germline, CDR1 SQVTM and CDR2 ANQGSEA. Profiling relied on immunoSEQ multiplex PCR, and the TCRdb table lists in-frame clones only, not all of them. The profile shows 2 million to 2.5 million clones, 90% to 95% of them singletons. The chain recombines TRBV29-1 with TRBJ2-3; perhaps TRBD2 as D (5 bases). The receptor was isolated from a man younger than 35 in good health. Some clones in this sample may be carry-over from other donors' samples. What was sequenced was naive CD4+ T cells from PBMCs. Subset of the sample: CD45RA+ positively selected. The CDR3 DNA follows: TGCAGCGTTGAAGGTGGGAGAGGAACAGATACGCAGTATTTT. Translation: CSVEGGRGTDTQYF.